The 19 T cell receptor beta chains in this list originate from one sample, sequenced in a study of cytomegalovirus exposure and HLA in healthy donors. Sequenced by immunoSEQ multiplex PCR; TCRdb stores in-frame clones only, minus some. The sample lists 200,000 to 250,000 clones; about 90% were seen once. Sequenced material: PBMCs. The receptors here all came from a man aged 18 to 30 in good health and CMV-seropositive.

This chain's CDR3 is CASSPSRDPPSYEQYF. The CDR3 DNA is TGCGCCAGCAGCCCCTCCCGGGACCCACCCTCCTACGAGCAGTACTTC. This chain links TRBV4-3 with TRBJ2-7; the D gene could be TRBD1 or TRBD2 (5 bases each). CDR1 is LGHNA and CDR2 is YSLEER in the germline V gene. This CDR3 has 16 residues. V was trimmed by 4 bases and J by 0 bases, leaving 16 bases between them.

The rearrangement links TRBV7-9 to TRBJ1-5; TRBD1 agrees at 9 bases. V shed 4 bases and J 7 bases; nucleotides not matched to a gene: 8. This CDR3 is 15 amino acids long. Per the germline V gene, CDR1 is SEHNR and CDR2 is FQNEAQ (reference sequence). The CDR3 is CASSSTGGSNQPQHF. Here the CDR3 DNA reads TGTGCCAGCAGCTCTACAGGGGGCTCTAACCAGCCCCAGCATTTT.

The rearrangement links TRBV6-5 to TRBJ1-2, with 9 bases fitting TRBD1. The CDR3 contains 13 residues. Germline V gene sequence: CDR1 MNHEY, CDR2 SVGAGI. V was clipped by 6 bases and J by 8 bases; unmatched bases: 7. The CDR3 DNA is TGTGCCAGCAGAGAAACAGGGGGCAACGGCTACACCTTC. Its protein is CASRETGGNGYTF.

V usage is TRBV5-4 and J usage is TRBJ2-2, with TRBD2 as a possible D gene (7 bases). CDR3 length equals 17 residues. CDR1 SGHNT and CDR2 YYREEE come from the germline V gene (reference sequence). The V end lost 3 bases, the J end lost 3 bases, and 18 bases lay between the germline ends. The CDR3 sequence: CASSSVGGGTDTGELFF. DNA for the CDR3: TGTGCCAGCAGCTCGGTAGGGGGGGGCACGGACACCGGGGAGCTGTTTTTT.

The chain recombines TRBV15 with TRBJ2-3; TRBD2 agrees at 7 bases. The length of the CDR3 is 18 residues. V shed 5 bases and J 7 bases; nucleotides not matched to a gene: 21. CDR1 is LNHNV, CDR2 YYDKDF, per germline (reference sequence). CDR3 protein: CATSLALSWREYQNTQYF. CDR3 nucleotides: TGTGCCACCAGCTTAGCCCTCTCATGGCGGGAGTACCAAAATACGCAGTATTTT. The full variable domain, in which reference TRBV15 and TRBJ2-3 provide the parts outside the CDR3, is DAMVIQNPRYQVTQFGKPVTLSCSQTLNHNVMYWYQQKSSQAPKLLFHYYDKDFNNEADTPDNFQSRRPNTSFCFLDIRSPGLGDTAMYLCATSLALSWREYQNTQYFGPGTRLTVL.

The chain carries TRBV28 and TRBJ2-2; 7 bases are shared with TRBD2. From germline, CDR1 is MDHEN and CDR2 SYDVKM. The CDR3 consists of 18 residues. V dropped 8 bases and J dropped 0; count of bases not matched to a gene: 15. The CDR3 is CASGSASGARSNTGELFF. CDR3 bases: TGTGCCAGCGGTTCGGCTAGCGGAGCAAGATCGAACACCGGGGAGCTGTTTTTT.

The rearrangement uses TRBV9 and TRBJ1-1; 8 bases fit TRBD1. The V and J ends lost 0 bases and 4 bases, in that order; junction bases with no gene match: 11. Germline-derived CDR1 and CDR2 are SGDLS and YYNGEE. The CDR3 has 17 residues. The CDR3 nucleotides are TGTGCCAGCAGCGTAGAGGGGAGGACAGGGTTGGCCACTGAAGCTTTCTTT. This gives the protein CASSVEGRTGLATEAFF.

The chain recombines TRBV6-1 with TRBJ2-3; D remains ambiguous. This CDR3 spans 13 amino acids. V was shortened by 6 bases and J by 2 bases, with 9 bases between the two germline ends. Germline CDR1 MNHNS, CDR2 SASEGT. CDR3 sequence reads: CASRRENTDTQYF. CDR3 coding DNA: TGTGCCAGCAGGAGAGAGAACACAGATACGCAGTATTTT.

This clone was detected only a few times. The chain carries TRBV18 and TRBJ2-7; no firm D call. The V end lost 2 bases, the J end lost 0 bases, and 8 bases lay between the germline ends. The CDR3 contains 14 residues. CDR1 KGHSH and CDR2 LQKENI come from the germline V gene. CDR3 region: CASSPTRSSYEQYF. The CDR3 DNA follows: TGTGCCAGCTCACCAACACGCTCCTCCTACGAGCAGTACTTC.

The chain recombines TRBV6-5 with TRBJ1-2; D not resolved. CDR3 length: 14 residues. Germline lookup yields CDR1 MNHEY and CDR2 SVGAGI. V was shortened by 5 bases and J by 4 bases, with 14 bases between the two germline ends. CDR3 bases: TGTGCCAGCAGTCAAGATGGACTGATCTATGGCTACACCTTC. Its translation is CASSQDGLIYGYTF.

CDR3 sequence: CASGNTGELFF. The DNA of the CDR3 is TGTGCCAGCGGGAACACCGGGGAGCTGTTTTTT. The chain recombines TRBV6-5 with TRBJ2-2; no firm D call. This CDR3 contains 11 residues. Germline V gene lookup returns CDR1 MNHEY and CDR2 SVGAGI. V lost 8 bases and J lost 1, with 2 bases in between.

This clone was seen at least ten times. CDR3 sequence reads: CASSQGAEVDTQYF. DNA for the CDR3: TGTGCCAGCAGCCAAGGGGCTGAGGTGGATACGCAGTATTTT. The chain recombines TRBV4-2 with TRBJ2-3; D is uncertain. Trimming shortened V by 1 base and J by 6 bases, and 11 bases separated the two germline ends. From germline, CDR1 is LGHNA and CDR2 YNFKEQ. CDR3 length equals 14 residues.

In this sample, this clone turned up a few times. The chain employs TRBV28 and TRBJ2-6; 7 positions agree with TRBD2. V trimming: 1 base; J trimming: 2 bases; junction bases outside the gene matches: 8. Germline CDR1 MDHEN, CDR2 SYDVKM. This CDR3 comprises 18 residues. The CDR3 bases are TGTGCCAGCAGTTTATTGGGAGGGGTTTTAACTGGGGCCAACGTCCTGACTTTC. Translated: CASSLLGGVLTGANVLTF.

The chain uses TRBV27 and TRBJ2-1, with 10 positions matching TRBD2. J was trimmed by 8 bases and V by 1 base; bases with no gene match: 5. The CDR3 runs to 15 residues. Germline CDR1 reads MNHEY; CDR2 reads SMNVEV (reference sequence). Written as DNA, the CDR3 is TGTGCCAGCAGTTTATATCTAGCGGGAGTTTATGAGCAGTTCTTC. The encoded protein is CASSLYLAGVYEQFF.

This clone was observed a single time. The chain employs TRBV14 and TRBJ2-1, with D possibly being TRBD2 (7 bases). The V end was cut by 3 bases, the J end by 4 bases, with 13 bases between. In germline, CDR1 is SGHDN, CDR2 FVKESK. This CDR3 is 15 amino acids long. The CDR3 here is CASSQGASGYNEQFF. The DNA for the CDR3 is TGTGCCAGCAGCCAGGGGGCTAGCGGATACAATGAGCAGTTCTTC.

The CDR3 sequence: CASRPAQTGGTEAFF. The CDR3 DNA reads as TGCGCCAGCAGACCTGCGCAGACAGGGGGAACTGAAGCTTTCTTT. The chain joins TRBV5-1 to TRBJ1-1, with 9 bases that match TRBD1. This CDR3 has 15 amino acids. Germline CDR1 reads SGHRS; CDR2 reads YFSETQ. The V and J ends lost 5 bases and 5 bases, in that order; junction bases with no gene match: 10.

The chain couples TRBV2 to TRBJ2-1; 9 positions match TRBD1. Germline-derived CDR1 and CDR2 are SNHLY and FYNNEI. With 6 bases clipped from V and 5 bases from J, the junction kept 11 bases outside the gene matches. The CDR3 covers 16 residues. The CDR3 nucleotides read TGTGCCAGCAGCCTTCGATCGGGACAGGGTCACAATGAGCAGTTCTTC. Its translation is CASSLRSGQGHNEQFF.

The chain has TRBV30 and TRBJ2-2, with 7 bases identical to TRBD1. CDR1 is GTSNPN, CDR2 SVGIG, per germline (reference sequence). The CDR3 runs 14 residues. With 3 bases clipped from V and 5 bases from J, the junction kept 6 bases outside the gene matches. CDR3 sequence reads: CAWRTQGWTGELFF. CDR3 sequence (DNA): TGTGCCTGGAGAACACAGGGGTGGACCGGGGAGCTGTTTTTT.

As concerns this clone: The sample has other DNA sequences that encode this CDR3 too. This rearrangement joins TRBV20-1 to TRBJ1-4; no firm D call. This CDR3 is 11 amino acids long. CDR1 and CDR2 (germline): DFQATT, SNEGSKA (reference sequence). Trimming took off 6 bases at V and 7 bases at J, with 9 bases between the two ends. The CDR3 bases are TGCAGTGCCGGGCGGGGTGAAAAACTGTTTTTT. It specifies CSAGRGEKLFF.